The 3 T cell receptor beta chains reported below all come from one sample, sequenced in a study of shared clonotypes between healthy human individuals. Sequencing used immunoSEQ multiplex PCR; TCRdb keeps in-frame clones, though not all of them. Of hundreds of thousands of clones in the sample, roughly four fifths were seen once. Material: PBMCs. The receptors stem from a woman aged 40 to 55 in good health. Some clones in this sample may be carry-over from other donors' samples.

This clone was picked up one time. The J gene is TRBJ2-4, the V gene TRBV5-5; D is possibly TRBD1 (6 bases). This CDR3 has 18 amino acids. The V and J ends lost 0 bases and 1 base respectively, with 17 bases between them. CDR1 is SGHKS, CDR2 YYEKEE, per germline (reference sequence). CDR3 nucleotides: TGTGCCAGCAGCTTGGTTGGCAGGGGTGAGGTGGCCAAAAACATTCAGTACTTC. It is translated as CASSLVGRGEVAKNIQYF.

This clone was counted only a few times. The chain has TRBV6-5 and TRBJ1-2; TRBD1 matches at 7 bases. Looked up from germline, CDR1 is MNHEY and CDR2 is SVGAGI. The ends lost 4 bases at V and 4 bases at J; junction bases unmatched: 3. The CDR3 has 13 amino acids. The CDR3 here is CASSSPGGYGYTF. CDR3 nucleotides: TGTGCCAGCAGTTCCCCAGGGGGCTATGGCTACACCTTC.

This clone came up once. The chain recombines TRBV10-3 with TRBJ1-1; weak D call: TRBD1 (5 bases). Trimming took 0 bases from V and 2 from J, leaving 10 bases between them. From germline, CDR1 is ENHRY and CDR2 SYGVKD. The CDR3 has 15 residues. The CDR3 DNA reads TGTGCCATCAGTGAGTCGAATGGGGGTAACACTGAAGCTTTCTTT. Its translation: CAISESNGGNTEAFF.